Listed below are T cell receptor beta chains from one sample, sequenced in a study of blood T cell repertoires in COVID-19. Here immunoSEQ multiplex PCR was the method, and the copy in TCRdb shows in-frame clones only, minus some. The sample carries some 300,000 clones, about 90% recorded once. The sequenced sample consisted of peripheral blood. All receptors derive from a woman aged 45 to 65 with COVID-19, enrolled during active disease. CDR3s include the opening cysteine and the closing phenylalanine or tryptophan. Each record gives: V gene, clone size, J gene, CDR3 protein. Clone size appears in some rows only: once, few, many, or a class for an expanded clone.

v_gene: TRBV5-1
abundance: NA
j_gene: TRBJ1-1
CDR3aa: CASSLQLNTEAFF

v_gene: TRBV4-2
abundance: NA
j_gene: TRBJ2-5
CDR3aa: CASSQELAGVEETQYF

v_gene: TRBV27
abundance: NA
j_gene: TRBJ2-1
CDR3aa: CASSPNTSGGPRYNEQFF

v_gene: TRBV30
abundance: NA
j_gene: TRBJ1-5
CDR3aa: CAFSTGTPSNQPQHF

v_gene: TRBV6-2/TRBV6-3
abundance: once
j_gene: TRBJ2-1
CDR3aa: CASSSGQGDIAGVFNEQFF

v_gene: TRBV2
abundance: NA
j_gene: TRBJ2-1
CDR3aa: CASGAGVSYNEQFF

v_gene: TRBV19
abundance: once
j_gene: TRBJ1-6
CDR3aa: CASSIDRENSPLHF

v_gene: TRBV5-4
abundance: NA
j_gene: TRBJ2-5
CDR3aa: CASSLARQETQYF

v_gene: TRBV6-5
abundance: NA
j_gene: TRBJ2-3
CDR3aa: CATGTSGNTDTQYF

v_gene: TRBV29-1
abundance: NA
j_gene: TRBJ1-1
CDR3aa: CSGRTDEAFF

v_gene: TRBV12-5
abundance: NA
j_gene: TRBJ1-1
CDR3aa: CASGYRVPATEAFF

v_gene: TRBV6-1
abundance: NA
j_gene: TRBJ1-3
CDR3aa: CASSEDRGYENTIYF

v_gene: TRBV29-1
abundance: NA
j_gene: TRBJ1-2
CDR3aa: CSVASTGDRTNYGYTF

v_gene: TRBV19
abundance: NA
j_gene: TRBJ2-1
CDR3aa: CASTDFPTYNEQFF

v_gene: TRBV12-3/TRBV12-4
abundance: NA
j_gene: TRBJ2-2
CDR3aa: CASSYSGRRELFF

v_gene: TRBV11-3
abundance: NA
j_gene: TRBJ1-1
CDR3aa: CASSQVGGASTEAFF

v_gene: TRBV6-5
abundance: NA
j_gene: TRBJ1-1
CDR3aa: CASRRDSLYTEAFF

v_gene: TRBV11-3
abundance: NA
j_gene: TRBJ2-1
CDR3aa: CASSLDQDYNEQFF

v_gene: TRBV21-1
abundance: NA
j_gene: TRBJ2-7
CDR3aa: CASSKGASGKAYF

v_gene: TRBV30
abundance: NA
j_gene: TRBJ2-7
CDR3aa: CAWETGYSSYEQYF

v_gene: TRBV27
abundance: NA
j_gene: TRBJ1-1
CDR3aa: CASSLQDLTTEAFF

v_gene: TRBV20-1
abundance: NA
j_gene: TRBJ1-2
CDR3aa: CSASLTGTDIGYTF

v_gene: TRBV11-2
abundance: NA
j_gene: TRBJ1-2
CDR3aa: CASIIRTGENYGYTF

v_gene: TRBV19
abundance: NA
j_gene: TRBJ2-7
CDR3aa: CASSSGQGSSYEQYF

v_gene: TRBV11-3
abundance: NA
j_gene: TRBJ1-2
CDR3aa: CASSPRDRVGYTF

v_gene: TRBV19
abundance: NA
j_gene: TRBJ1-5
CDR3aa: CASSTHSNQPQHF

v_gene: TRBV19
abundance: few
j_gene: TRBJ1-2
CDR3aa: CASLPGQGNYGYTF

v_gene: TRBV19
abundance: NA
j_gene: TRBJ1-1
CDR3aa: CASSKRRTGEANTEAFF

v_gene: TRBV7-9
abundance: NA
j_gene: TRBJ2-1
CDR3aa: CASSLGRGLVKVDNEQFF

v_gene: TRBV27
abundance: NA
j_gene: TRBJ2-1
CDR3aa: CASILAGVKSSYNEQFF

v_gene: TRBV3-1/TRBV3-2
abundance: NA
j_gene: TRBJ1-6
CDR3aa: CASSQESRRDNSPLHF

v_gene: TRBV1
abundance: NA
j_gene: TRBJ2-5
CDR3aa: CTSSQDTRRLAGETQYF

v_gene: TRBV5-4
abundance: once
j_gene: TRBJ2-1
CDR3aa: CASSPKDRSNEQFF

v_gene: TRBV11-3
abundance: NA
j_gene: TRBJ2-1
CDR3aa: CASSPRWDEQFF

v_gene: TRBV18
abundance: NA
j_gene: TRBJ1-1
CDR3aa: CASSPPRQGARNTEAFF

v_gene: TRBV4-1
abundance: NA
j_gene: TRBJ2-3
CDR3aa: CASFQTPLAGDVTDTQYF

v_gene: TRBV5-1
abundance: NA
j_gene: TRBJ2-5
CDR3aa: CASSLKVSRGGPFQETQYF

v_gene: TRBV15
abundance: NA
j_gene: TRBJ2-7
CDR3aa: CATSRSGDRASNLQYF

v_gene: TRBV4-2
abundance: NA
j_gene: TRBJ2-5
CDR3aa: CASSGVSGRAGETQYF

v_gene: TRBV5-1
abundance: NA
j_gene: TRBJ2-7
CDR3aa: CASSANRGRQGLVYEQYF

v_gene: TRBV5-5
abundance: NA
j_gene: TRBJ2-1
CDR3aa: CASSPGSGTREQFF

v_gene: TRBV10-3
abundance: NA
j_gene: TRBJ1-1
CDR3aa: CAVAQPRGRGTEAFF

v_gene: TRBV27
abundance: NA
j_gene: TRBJ2-1
CDR3aa: CASSLIAGSYEQFF

v_gene: TRBV5-1
abundance: NA
j_gene: TRBJ2-1
CDR3aa: CASSFSGGGYNEQFF

v_gene: TRBV29-1
abundance: NA
j_gene: TRBJ1-1
CDR3aa: CSVHSGTGVTEAFF